These 5 T cell receptor beta chains came from one sample sequenced in a study of T cells in Graves' hyperthyroidism and ophthalmopathy. TCR beta CDR3 regions were amplified from RNA. Primed by the HTBI set, a first-round RT-PCR was run on the TCR CDR3. TCRdb reanalysed the multiplex PCR reads using MiXCR and keeps one entry per CDR3 protein. The data contain roughly 290,000 distinct CDR3 sequences, over 15% of them singletons. Specimen: blood. Receptor source: a woman in her sixties or seventies with Graves' ophthalmopathy.

This clonotype was seen at least ten times. This rearrangement joins TRBV29-1 to TRBJ2-1; tentatively, D is TRBD1 (6 bases). CDR1 is SQVTM, CDR2 ANQGSEA, per germline. This CDR3 spans 12 amino acids. Deletions cut 4 bases from V and 6 bases from J, with 10 bases between. CDR3 protein: CSVGFRGNEQFF. The CDR3 bases are TGCAGCGTTGGTTTCAGGGGCAATGAGCAGTTCTTC.

Only a few counts were recorded for this clonotype. This rearrangement joins TRBV20-1 to TRBJ2-5; 13 positions match TRBD2. CDR1 is DFQATT and CDR2 is SNEGSKA in the germline V gene (reference sequence). V lost 3 bases and J lost 3; bases outside the gene matches: 4. The CDR3 runs 15 residues. CDR3 loop: CSASLGTSGEETQYF. The CDR3 coding sequence is TGCAGTGCTAGCCTAGGGACTAGCGGGGAAGAGACCCAGTACTTC.

On this clonotype: This may come from a read error, since a much larger clone is one base off. J is TRBJ1-1 and V is TRBV24-1; D remains unclear. This CDR3 contains 14 residues. With 3 bases removed from V and 4 bases from J, the gap between germline ends came to 11 bases. Germline V lookup: CDR1 KGHDR, CDR2 SFDVKD. CDR3 sequence: CATSDGTAGTEAFF. The CDR3 DNA reads TGTGCCACCAGTGATGGAACGGCGGGCACTGAAGCTTTCTTT.

The V and J genes are TRBV11-2 and TRBJ2-3; D is uncertain. The ends were cut back, 5 bases at V and 0 bases at J, with 12 bases in the middle. Germline CDR1 reads SGHAT; CDR2 reads FQNNGV. This CDR3 spans 15 amino acids. In DNA, the CDR3 is TGTGCCAGCAGCGAACGGGTCAGTAGCACAGATACGCAGTATTTT. Translated: CASSERVSSTDTQYF.

In the case of this clonotype: The CDR3 does not close with the conserved phenylalanine or tryptophan, likely indicating a read error. This sequence joins TRBV18 and TRBJ1-2, with a possible D match to TRBD1 (6 bases). CDR3 length: 14 amino acids. Germline V CDR1 and CDR2: KGHSH, LQKENI. The ends were cut back, 2 bases at V and 0 bases at J, with 7 bases in the middle. CDR3 in DNA: TGTGCCAGCTCACCAGGACAGCCTAACTATGGCTACACCCTC. It translates to CASSPGQPNYGYTL.